The T cell receptor beta chain under discussion was sequenced for a study of OX40 agonist ivuxolimab in advanced cancers. Across the whole study: The study gave patients intravenous ivuxolimab at 0.01 to 10 mg/kg every 2 weeks. Study-level findings and limits: Averaged across samples, CD8+ T cells carried more expanded clones than CD4+ did. Several nonresponders also turned out to have low normalized T-cell clonal expansion. At 0.1 to 3.0 mg/kg and by week 6, clonal expansion occurred in CD4+ and CD8+ blood T cells.

The assay was immunoSEQ multiplex PCR, and TCRdb's table has in-frame clones only and misses some. The profile shows about 79,000 clones, approximately 84% of them singletons. Details on this clone: The antigen remains unidentified.

The source of this sequence is an adult with an advanced solid tumor such as melanoma, head and neck, liver or kidney cancer. This specimen was CD4+ or CD8+ T cells sorted from blood, taken in a trial of the OX40 agonist ivuxolimab.

CDR3 bases: TGTGCCAGCAGCCAAGGCGGACAGGCCAATCAGCCCCAGCATTTT. This sequence encodes CASSQGGQANQPQHF. The chain combines TRBV4-2 with TRBJ1-5; 7 bases match TRBD1. Unmatched junction bases numbered 3, after V lost 1 base and J lost 3 bases. The CDR3 runs 15 residues. Germline V lookup: CDR1 LGHNA, CDR2 YNFKEQ.